The 18 T cell receptor beta chains given below trace back to one sample, sequenced in a study of regulatory T cells in long-lasting Graves disease. Researchers made TCR beta libraries by using iRepertoire HTBI primers and running Arm-PCR on CDR3 regions. TCRdb ran MiXCR on the multiplex PCR reads and lists one entry per CDR3 protein. The sample comprises 300,000 to 450,000 distinct CDR3 sequences, less than 20% of which are singletons, and 22% rests with the top ten. Time point noted: newly diagnosed GD, antithyroid drugs for less than 3 months. RNA isolated from PBMCs was used to make the TCR library. This material consisted of peripheral blood mononuclear cells (PBMCs), taken at new diagnosis, from a patient treated with antithyroid drugs. The receptor set was obtained from a female donor with Graves disease.

This clonotype came up many times. The chain uses TRBV28 and TRBJ1-5; 9 bases align to TRBD1. There are 15 residues in the CDR3. The V gene end was trimmed by 7 bases and the J gene end by 4 bases; junction bases not matched to a gene: 8. Per the germline V gene, CDR1 is MDHEN and CDR2 is SYDVKM. As DNA, the CDR3 is TGTGCCAGCACTACCGCGACAGGGGGGAATCAGCCCCAGCATTTT. Its translation is CASTTATGGNQPQHF.

The chain carries TRBV4-3 and TRBJ2-7; D uncertain. This CDR3 has 17 amino acids. Germline CDR1 reads LGHNA; CDR2 reads YSLEER. With 1 base removed from V and 4 bases from J, the gap between germline ends came to 20 bases. CDR3 bases: TGCGCCAGCAGCCAAGTGTGGCGCTCGGAGATCCCTTACGAGCAGTACTTC. As protein: CASSQVWRSEIPYEQYF.

This clonotype was counted ten times or more. The CDR3 bases are TGTGCCAGCAGCCAAGTACCAGGGGGACAAGGAGCTTTCTTT. As protein: CASSQVPGGQGAFF. The rearrangement links TRBV3-1 to TRBJ1-1; 7 bases align to TRBD1. The germline V gene encodes CDR1 LGHDT and CDR2 YNNKEL (reference sequence). The junction had 9 bases not matched to a gene; V was cut back by 1 base and J by 10 bases. CDR3 size: 14 residues.

This clonotype was found many times. The chain couples TRBV28 to TRBJ1-4, with D possibly being TRBD1 (5 bases). Trimming cost V 3 bases and J 13 bases, with 12 bases left between them. Per germline, CDR1 MDHEN and CDR2 SYDVKM. The CDR3 totals 12 residues. The CDR3 coding sequence is TGTGCCAGCAGTTTTAAGGGGTCGAGACTGTTTTTT. Its protein is CASSFKGSRLFF.

The chain recombines TRBV12-3 or TRBV12-4 with TRBJ1-4, with a tentative D call TRBD1 (5 bases). This CDR3 spans 16 amino acids. Trimming shortened V by 8 bases and J by 5 bases, and 21 bases separated the two germline ends. CDR3 sequence (DNA): TGTGCCAGCTCACCAGGGACCCAAGATTCGAATGAAAAACTGTTTTTT. Translated, it gives CASSPGTQDSNEKLFF.

In its sample, this clonotype was seen many times. The chain joins TRBV11-2 to TRBJ2-7; D possibly corresponds to TRBD2 (6 bases). CDR3 length equals 15 residues. The germline CDR1 and CDR2 sequences are SGHAT and FQNNGV. The V and J ends lost 7 bases and 4 bases respectively, with 20 bases between them. CDR3 nucleotide sequence: TGTGCCAGCAAACCTAGAGGCACTAGCACTTACGAGCAGTACTTC. Translation: CASKPRGTSTYEQYF.

There are many counts of this clonotype. The chain employs TRBV2 and TRBJ2-1, with D perhaps TRBD1 (5 bases). CDR3 length: 15 residues. V lost 1 base to trimming and J lost 8 bases, with 15 bases between them. CDR1 and CDR2 from the germline V gene are SNHLY and FYNNEI. CDR3 bases: TGTGCCAGCAGTGAAGGTCAGGGCTTGGTCCATGAGCAGTTCTTC. This sequence encodes CASSEGQGLVHEQFF.

Note on this clonotype: As the CDR3 is not closed by the conserved phenylalanine or tryptophan, this likely results from a read error. No DNA is shown, since the ends of the CDR3 on it are uncertain; the CDR3 is the one TCRdb lists. The chain recombines TRBV27 with TRBJ1-2; TRBD1, the table's D call, was not compared with the DNA. Germline V gene data show CDR1 as MNHEY and CDR2 as SMNVEV (reference sequence). The CDR3 length equals 9 residues, ends included. The CDR3 sequence is CASSPTGYL.

In its sample, this clonotype was seen a few times. This chain uses TRBV6-1 with TRBJ2-2; D is possibly TRBD1 or TRBD2 (5 bases each). V shed 6 bases and J shed 6 bases, with 11 bases lying between them. The CDR3 is made up of 13 amino acids. CDR1 and CDR2 from the germline V gene are MNHNS and SASEGT. The CDR3 sequence is CASRGPFPGELFF. CDR3 DNA sequence: TGTGCCAGCAGGGGACCTTTTCCCGGGGAGCTGTTTTTT.

This clonotype was seen at least ten times. The chain recombines TRBV5-1 with TRBJ2-2; D is ambiguous. The length of the CDR3 is 14 residues. Germline CDR1 is SGHRS and CDR2 is YFSETQ. The V end lost 4 bases, the J end lost 5 bases, and 12 bases lay between the germline ends. The chain's CDR3 is CASSPAEETGELFF. In DNA, the CDR3 is TGCGCCAGCAGCCCCGCCGAAGAGACCGGGGAGCTGTTTTTT.

The gene calls are TRBV12-3 or TRBV12-4 and TRBJ2-1; D unresolved. The CDR3 sequence is 11 residues long. Trimming pared 8 bases from V and 9 bases from J, leaving 11 bases between. The CDR3 nucleotides are TGTGCCAGCTGCTTTTCTGGTGAGCAGTTCTTC. This gives the protein CASCFSGEQFF.

Ten or more counts support this clonotype. DNA for the CDR3: TGTGCCAGCAGCCGCCAGGGCCAAGGACAGCCCCAGCATTTT. Protein: CASSRQGQGQPQHF. The chain couples TRBV12-3 or TRBV12-4 to TRBJ1-5, with D maybe TRBD1 (5 bases). V dropped 6 bases and J dropped 7 bases, with 16 bases sitting between them. The CDR3 has 14 amino acids.

This clonotype was picked up many times. This chain links TRBV7-9 with TRBJ2-7; the match to TRBD1 covers 7 bases. The CDR3 covers 14 residues. Germline V gene data show CDR1 as SEHNR and CDR2 as FQNEAQ (reference sequence). Trimming at V came to 5 bases and at J to 0 bases, leaving 4 bases not matched to a gene. CDR3: CASSGGQSSYEQYF. CDR3 DNA: TGTGCCAGCAGCGGGGGACAGAGCTCCTACGAGCAGTACTTC.

This clonotype appeared many times. This chain joins TRBV12-3 or TRBV12-4 and TRBJ2-7; D may be TRBD2 (6 bases). This CDR3 is built from 15 residues. Trimming left V 2 bases short and J 6 bases short, with 17 bases between. The CDR3 DNA is TGTGCCAGCAGTTTACCCCCGGGAGACGCCTCCGAGCAGTACTTC. Translated, it gives CASSLPPGDASEQYF.

This clonotype showed up many times. The chain carries TRBV2 and TRBJ1-5; D is undetermined. V was trimmed by 4 bases and J by 2 bases, leaving 12 bases between them. This CDR3 has 15 residues. Germline assignment: CDR1 SNHLY and CDR2 FYNNEI. DNA of the CDR3: TGTGCCAGCAGTGTACGAGGAATTGGCAATCAGCCCCAGCATTTT. It codes for CASSVRGIGNQPQHF.

In its sample, this clonotype was seen a few times. The junction and the germline gene differ at one end; a read error may be behind it. The V and J genes are TRBV14 and TRBJ1-6, with a tentative D call TRBD1 (5 bases). The CDR3 consists of 15 residues. CDR1 and CDR2 from the germline V gene are SGHDN and FVKESK. CDR3 bases: TGTGCCAGCAGCCAAGTCCAGGGTTATAATTCACCCCCCCACTTT. Translated, it gives CASSQVQGYNSPPHF.

This clonotype was counted many times. This rearrangement joins TRBV11-2 to TRBJ2-7; TRBD1 agrees at 9 bases. Germline V gene data show CDR1 as SGHAT and CDR2 as FQNNGV. This CDR3 region has 16 residues. V shed 6 bases and J 0 bases; nucleotides not matched to a gene: 9. The DNA for the CDR3 is TGTGCCAGCAGTGATCCCGGGACAGGGCTCTCCTACGAGCAGTACTTC. It yields the protein CASSDPGTGLSYEQYF.

This clonotype has at least ten counts. The V call is TRBV11-1, the J call TRBJ1-1; D is uncertain. Trimming stripped 3 bases from V and 1 base from J, with 6 bases between. CDR3 length equals 13 residues. Germline-derived CDR1 and CDR2 are SGHAT and FQDESV (reference sequence). CDR3 DNA: TGTGCCAGCAGCTTTCAGCAGAACACTGAAGCTTTCTTT. It is translated as CASSFQQNTEAFF. The full variable domain, in which reference TRBV11-1 and TRBJ1-1 provide the parts outside the CDR3, is EAEVAQSPRYKITEKSQAVAFWCDPISGHATLYWYRQILGQGPELLVQFQDESVVDDSQLPKDRFSAERLKGVDSTLKIQPAELGDSAMYLCASSFQQNTEAFFGQGTRLTVV.